The source of this T cell receptor (beta chain) is a study of OX40 agonist ivuxolimab in advanced cancers. Study results and caveats: Low normalized T-cell clonal expansion was additionally recorded for some nonresponders. Within 6 weeks, CD4+ and CD8+ blood T cells expanded clonally at 0.1 to 3.0 mg/kg.

Clones were read by immunoSEQ multiplex PCR, and TCRdb kept only the in-frame ones, dropping some. The sample has tens of thousands of clones, roughly 90% seen once. This CDR3 is 15 amino acids long. J gave up 2 bases and V 5 bases, and 7 bases lay outside the gene matches. Germline CDR1 and CDR2: SGHTA and FQGNSA. As regards this clone: The antigen remains unidentified.

This rearrangement joins TRBV7-2 to TRBJ2-3, with 7 bases that match TRBD2. The material sequenced was CD4+ or CD8+ T cells sorted from blood, taken in a trial of the OX40 agonist ivuxolimab. This TCR derives from an adult with an advanced solid tumor such as melanoma, head and neck, liver or kidney cancer. The CDR3 is CASSAGVPLTDTQYF. DNA of the CDR3: TGTGCCAGCAGCGCGGGAGTTCCCCTCACAGATACGCAGTATTTT. Full variable domain (remainder filled in from reference TRBV7-2 and TRBJ2-3): GAGVSQSPSNKVTEKGKDVELRCDPISGHTALYWYRQSLGQGLEFLIYFQGNSAPDKSGLPSDRFSAERTGGSVSTLTIQRTQQEDSAVYLCASSAGVPLTDTQYFGPGTRLTVL.